The 27 T cell receptor beta chains below all came from one sample that was sequenced in a study of neurological immune-mediated disorders. TCRdb passed the 5' RACE reads through MiXCR, listing each CDR3 protein once. Counted here are about 40,000 distinct CDR3 sequences, 2% to 3% occurring once; the ten biggest clones make up 2% to 2.5%. Sequencing was carried out using PBMCs. The receptor source for this set is a man aged 50-59 years with multiple sclerosis.

The table lists this clonotype with many counts. The CDR3 DNA follows: TGCGCCAGCAGCTTGGTGTCAGCTAATACCTACGAGCAGTACTTC. It translates to CASSLVSANTYEQYF. The genes are TRBV5-1 and TRBJ2-7; D uncertain. The CDR3 is 15 amino acids. CDR1 and CDR2 (germline): SGHRS, YFSETQ. Trimming removed 0 bases from V and 2 bases from J, with 12 bases in between.

The sample holds many counts of this clonotype. CDR3 region: CASSQEGRSGANVLTF. The CDR3 nucleotides read TGCGCCAGCAGCCAAGAAGGACGCTCTGGGGCCAACGTCCTGACTTTC. The chain carries TRBV4-3 and TRBJ2-6, with D unresolved. Trimming pared 0 bases from V and 0 bases from J, leaving 6 bases between. Germline CDR1 LGHNA, CDR2 YSLEER. The CDR3 consists of 16 residues.

This clonotype was seen at least ten times. The genes are TRBV5-8 and TRBJ2-4; possibly TRBD1 or TRBD2 for D (5 bases each). Germline-derived CDR1 and CDR2 are SGHTS and YDEGEE. V lost 4 bases, J lost 9 bases, and 11 bases lay in between. The CDR3 is 12 residues long. The CDR3 loop is CASSPPGTIQYF. CDR3 in DNA: TGTGCCAGCAGCCCCCCCGGGACCATTCAGTACTTC.

This clonotype was seen many times. J is TRBJ1-2 and V is TRBV7-2; D not certain. The CDR3 consists of 13 residues. Germline CDR1 SGHTA, CDR2 FQGNSA. V lost 3 bases, J lost 10 bases, and 15 bases lay in between. CDR3: CASSFSGRVVYTF. Written as DNA, the CDR3 is TGTGCCAGCAGCTTCTCGGGAAGGGTGGTCTACACCTTC.

This clonotype showed up many times. The gene calls are TRBV2 and TRBJ1-1, with D possibly TRBD1 on 6 matching bases. Trimming pared 6 bases from V and 3 bases from J, leaving 11 bases between. This CDR3 has 13 amino acids. Germline lookup yields CDR1 SNHLY and CDR2 FYNNEI. The CDR3 is CASSYRADTEAFF. The CDR3 DNA reads TGTGCCAGCAGCTACAGGGCGGACACTGAAGCTTTCTTT.

This clonotype was detected ten times or more. The V gene is TRBV3-1, the J gene TRBJ2-7, with 12 bases aligning to TRBD2. V lost 4 bases, J lost 9 bases, and 4 bases stayed unmatched. CDR1 LGHDT and CDR2 YNNKEL come from the germline V gene (reference sequence). The CDR3 length is 13 residues. The CDR3 DNA follows: TGTGCCAGCAGCCGCGGGACTAGCGGGCGGCAGTACTTC. It encodes CASSRGTSGRQYF.

This clonotype was detected ten times or more. The J gene is TRBJ1-4, the V gene TRBV7-2; the D is unclear. The CDR3 is made up of 13 amino acids. The germline V and J ends were trimmed by 8 bases and 1 base, with 8 bases remaining between them. Germline CDR1 reads SGHTA; CDR2 reads FQGNSA. The CDR3 reads CASGTGTNEKLFF. The CDR3, as DNA: TGTGCCAGCGGAACGGGAACTAATGAAAAACTGTTTTTT.

Remarks on this clonotype: One end of the junction varies from germline; a read error may be responsible. The chain joins TRBV5-1 to TRBJ1-3; D is unclear. The CDR3 extends over 15 amino acids. Germline V gene lookup returns CDR1 SGHRS and CDR2 YFSETQ. CDR3 sequence: CASSFDSRSGKTIYF. CDR3 DNA: TGCGCCAGCAGCTTCGATAGCAGATCTGGAAAAACCATATATTTT.

As to this clonotype: The CDR3 carries no conserved terminal phenylalanine or tryptophan, so it likely arises from a read error. V usage is TRBV15 and J usage is TRBJ2-2; no firm D call. The CDR3 loop spans 13 amino acids. CDR1 is LNHNV, CDR2 YYDKDF, per germline (reference sequence). The V and J ends lost 1 base and 7 bases respectively, with 7 bases between them. The CDR3 loop reads CATSRVPSGELFN. The CDR3 region has the DNA TGTGCCACCAGCAGAGTTCCGAGCGGGGAGCTGTTTAAT.

This clonotype appeared many times. This chain links TRBV4-3 with TRBJ2-1; 8 bases line up with TRBD2. Germline CDR1 is LGHNA and CDR2 is YSLEER. This CDR3 has 16 residues. V shed 0 bases and J 3 bases; nucleotides not matched to a gene: 4. The CDR3 loop reads CASSQDSGEVYNEQFF. The CDR3 DNA reads as TGCGCCAGCAGCCAAGATAGCGGGGAAGTCTACAATGAGCAGTTCTTC.

This clonotype appeared many times. This clone may be a read error of a much larger clone one base away. The rearrangement joins TRBV28 to TRBJ2-2; D is possibly TRBD2 (5 bases). V dropped 5 bases and J dropped 4 bases, with 11 bases sitting between them. The CDR3 has 14 amino acids. Germline lookup yields CDR1 MDHEN and CDR2 SYDVKM. The CDR3 protein is CASSPTRATGELFF. CDR3 DNA: TGTGCCAGCAGTCCCACTAGAGCCACCGGGGAGCTGTTTTTT.

This clonotype occurred many times. The chain recombines TRBV3-1 with TRBJ2-7; no clear D. The CDR3 sequence is 13 residues long. Looked up from germline, CDR1 is LGHDT and CDR2 is YNNKEL (reference sequence). The ends were cut back, 4 bases at V and 6 bases at J, with 13 bases in the middle. The CDR3 coding sequence is TGTGCCAGCAGCCCGCATAATAATGCCGAGCAGTACTTC. Its protein is CASSPHNNAEQYF.

The J gene is TRBJ2-1, the V gene TRBV4-2, with TRBD2 matching over 8 bases. V trimming: 1 base; J trimming: 5 bases; junction bases outside the gene matches: 13. This CDR3 region has 18 residues. Germline V gives CDR1 LGHNA, CDR2 YNFKEQ. CDR3 sequence reads: CASSQGLAGVLRHNEQFF. The CDR3 region has the DNA TGTGCCAGCAGCCAAGGGCTAGCGGGTGTACTCCGCCACAATGAGCAGTTCTTC.

At least ten counts were recorded for this clonotype. The chain links TRBV7-6 to TRBJ1-6; D remains unclear. The CDR3 sequence is 13 residues long. Germline-derived CDR1 and CDR2 are SGHVS and FNYEAQ. V was shortened by 1 base and J by 10 bases, with 8 bases between the two germline ends. The CDR3 bases are TGTGCCAGCAGCTTAGGCCCGGGATCACCCCTCCACTTT. This gives the protein CASSLGPGSPLHF.

This clonotype has at least ten counts. The chain uses TRBV9 and TRBJ2-3; TRBD2 aligns across 10 bases. The germline gives CDR1 SGDLS, CDR2 YYNGEE. V lost 2 bases and J lost 1; bases outside the gene matches: 7. This CDR3 region has 17 residues. The CDR3 spells CASSVTAGTSGTDTQYF. CDR3 coding DNA: TGTGCCAGCAGCGTTACGGCCGGGACTAGCGGCACAGATACGCAGTATTTT.

This clonotype was recorded at least ten times. The rearrangement links TRBV5-6 to TRBJ2-5; unclear D gene. Germline-derived CDR1 and CDR2 are SGHDT and YYEEEE. V was pared by 0 bases and J by 2 bases, with 11 bases between. The CDR3 runs to 15 residues. In nucleotides, the CDR3 is TGTGCCAGCAGCTTGGTCGCAGGCAAACAAGAGACCCAGTACTTC. It encodes CASSLVAGKQETQYF.

This clonotype was recorded at least ten times. J is TRBJ2-5 and V is TRBV7-2; D possibly corresponds to TRBD1 (5 bases). The CDR3 contains 15 residues. Between the trimmed V and J ends, which lost 5 bases and 4 bases, there was a span of 17 bases. CDR1 SGHTA and CDR2 FQGNSA come from the germline V gene. CDR3 loop: CASSPNGWGGETQYF. The CDR3 bases are TGTGCCAGCAGCCCCAATGGTTGGGGCGGAGAGACCCAGTACTTC.

There are many counts of this clonotype. The chain is built from TRBV7-9 and TRBJ1-2; a possible D gene is TRBD1 (5 bases). This CDR3 spans 13 amino acids. Germline CDR1 and CDR2: SEHNR and FQNEAQ (reference sequence). V was trimmed by 5 bases and J by 3 bases, leaving 10 bases between them. The CDR3 loop reads CASSPQGHYGYTF. The CDR3 DNA follows: TGTGCCAGCAGCCCCCAGGGTCACTATGGCTACACCTTC.

Points on this clonotype: A much larger clonotype is one base distant, so this may be a read error. The rearrangement joins TRBV15 to TRBJ2-6; 8 bases fit TRBD1. There are 17 residues in the CDR3. Looked up from germline, CDR1 is LNHNV and CDR2 is YYDKDF (reference sequence). CDR3 loop: CATSSGTGPSGAKVLTF. CDR3 DNA sequence: TGTGCCACCAGCTCCGGGACAGGACCGTCTGGGGCCAAAGTCCTGACTTTC.

This clonotype came up many times. The chain links TRBV7-9 to TRBJ1-1; no clear D. CDR1 is SEHNR and CDR2 is FQNEAQ in the germline V gene (reference sequence). The CDR3 contains 16 residues. V was pared by 1 base and J by 2 bases, with 14 bases between. DNA for the CDR3: TGTGCCAGCAGCTTAGGTGCAAGGGATTTCAACACTGAAGCTTTCTTT. Translation gives CASSLGARDFNTEAFF.

This clonotype was counted at least ten times. This sequence joins TRBV20-1 and TRBJ1-2, with 7 bases identical to TRBD1. The CDR3 consists of 13 residues. Per germline, CDR1 DFQATT and CDR2 SNEGSKA (reference sequence). V gave up 1 base and J gave up 13 bases; unmatched junction bases: 12. CDR3 bases: TGCAGTGCTAGAGGGTTTGAACAGGGGTACTGCACCTTC. Residues: CSARGFEQGYCTF.

The chain is built from TRBV4-2 and TRBJ1-4, with D hard to call. V dropped 6 bases and J dropped 5 bases, with 7 bases sitting between them. CDR3 length equals 12 residues. The germline CDR1 and CDR2 sequences are LGHNA and YNFKEQ. The CDR3 reads CASSPMNEKLFF. Written as DNA, the CDR3 is TGTGCCAGCAGTCCCATGAATGAAAAACTGTTTTTT.

This clonotype has a count of ten or more. The chain combines TRBV5-1 with TRBJ2-2; 8 bases line up with TRBD2. This CDR3 comprises 15 residues. V dropped 3 bases and J dropped 5; count of bases not matched to a gene: 6. CDR1 is SGHRS and CDR2 is YFSETQ in the germline V gene. The CDR3 DNA is TGCGCCAGCAGCTCGGGTAGCGGGGATACCGGGGAGCTGTTTTTT. Protein sequence: CASSSGSGDTGELFF.

The gene calls are TRBV6-2 or TRBV6-3 and TRBJ2-7; D might be TRBD1 (6 bases). Per germline, CDR1 MNHEY and CDR2 SVGEGT. The CDR3 length is 14 residues. V was clipped by 7 bases and J by 2 bases, with 15 bases between them. The CDR3: CASTLDSSTYEQYF. CDR3 DNA: TGTGCCAGCACCTTGGACAGCTCGACCTACGAGCAGTACTTC.

The chain joins TRBV25-1 to TRBJ2-7; D is undetermined. V lost 2 bases to trimming and J lost 2 bases, with 7 bases between them. CDR1 MGHDK and CDR2 SYGVNS come from the germline V gene. The CDR3 runs to 13 residues. DNA of the CDR3: TGTGCCAGCAGTGAAGGTCTAACCTACGAGCAGTACTTC. Its translation: CASSEGLTYEQYF.

This clonotype was seen repeatedly, ten times or more. V is TRBV11-2 and J is TRBJ1-6; possibly TRBD1 for D (6 bases). The germline V gene encodes CDR1 SGHAT and CDR2 FQNNGV. The CDR3 is 14 residues long. Trimming removed 5 bases from V and 5 bases from J, with 10 bases in between. The chain's CDR3 is CASSRDMDNSPLHF. The DNA of the CDR3 is TGTGCCAGCAGCCGGGACATGGATAATTCACCCCTCCACTTT. Full variable domain (outside the CDR3, taken from reference TRBV11-2 and TRBJ1-6): EAGVAQSPRYKIIEKRQSVAFWCNPISGHATLYWYQQILGQGPKLLIQFQNNGVVDDSQLPKDRFSAERLKGVDSTLKIQPAKLEDSAVYLCASSRDMDNSPLHFGNGTRLTVT.

This clonotype appeared many times. V is TRBV7-3 and J is TRBJ1-2; D gene unclear. V shed 2 bases and J shed 5 bases, with 18 bases lying between them. Germline V gives CDR1 SGHTA, CDR2 FQGTGA. CDR3 length equals 16 residues. The CDR3 DNA reads as TGTGCCAGCAGCTTAGCCCCCGGCAGTGACTTATATGGCTACACCTTC. It codes for CASSLAPGSDLYGYTF. The full variable domain, in which reference TRBV7-3 and TRBJ1-2 provide the parts outside the CDR3, is GAGVSQTPSNKVTEKGKYVELRCDPISGHTALYWYRQSLGQGPEFLIYFQGTGAADDSGLPNDRFFAVRPEGSVSTLKIQRTERGDSAVYLCASSLAPGSDLYGYTFGSGTRLTVV.